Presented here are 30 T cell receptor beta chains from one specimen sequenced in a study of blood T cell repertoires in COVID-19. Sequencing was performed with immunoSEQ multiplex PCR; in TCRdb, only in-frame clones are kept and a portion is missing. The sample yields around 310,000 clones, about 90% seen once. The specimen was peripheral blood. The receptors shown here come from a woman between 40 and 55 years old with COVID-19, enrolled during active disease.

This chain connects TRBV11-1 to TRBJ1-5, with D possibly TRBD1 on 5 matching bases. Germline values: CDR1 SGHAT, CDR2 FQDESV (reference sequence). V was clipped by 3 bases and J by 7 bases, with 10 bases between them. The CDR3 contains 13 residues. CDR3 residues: CASSLGGGQPQHF. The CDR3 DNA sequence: TGTGCCAGCAGCTTGGGGGGAGGACAGCCCCAGCATTTT.

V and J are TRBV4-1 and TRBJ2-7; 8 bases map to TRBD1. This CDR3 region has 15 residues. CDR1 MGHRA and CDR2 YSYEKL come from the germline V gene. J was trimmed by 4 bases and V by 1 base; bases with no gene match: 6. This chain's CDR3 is CASSQGQGNPYEQYF. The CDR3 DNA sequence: TGCGCCAGCAGCCAAGGACAGGGGAACCCGTACGAGCAGTACTTC.

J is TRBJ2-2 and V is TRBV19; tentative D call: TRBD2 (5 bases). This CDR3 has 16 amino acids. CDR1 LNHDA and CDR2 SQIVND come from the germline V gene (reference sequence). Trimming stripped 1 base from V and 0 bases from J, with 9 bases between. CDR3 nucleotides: TGTGCCAGTAGTATAGTGCCAGCGGCGAACACCGGGGAGCTGTTTTTT. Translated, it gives CASSIVPAANTGELFF.

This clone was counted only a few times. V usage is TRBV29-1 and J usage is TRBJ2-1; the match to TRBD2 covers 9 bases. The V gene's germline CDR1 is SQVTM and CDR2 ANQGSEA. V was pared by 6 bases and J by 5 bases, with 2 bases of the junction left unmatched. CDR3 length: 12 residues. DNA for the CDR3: TGCAGCGTGCGGGAGGGCGACAATGAGCAGTTCTTC. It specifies CSVREGDNEQFF.

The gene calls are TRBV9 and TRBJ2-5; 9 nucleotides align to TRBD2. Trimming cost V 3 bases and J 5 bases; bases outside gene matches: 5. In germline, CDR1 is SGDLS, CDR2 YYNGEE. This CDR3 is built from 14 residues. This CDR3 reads CASSGGGAWETQYF. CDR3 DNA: TGTGCCAGCAGCGGCGGGGGGGCTTGGGAGACCCAGTACTTC.

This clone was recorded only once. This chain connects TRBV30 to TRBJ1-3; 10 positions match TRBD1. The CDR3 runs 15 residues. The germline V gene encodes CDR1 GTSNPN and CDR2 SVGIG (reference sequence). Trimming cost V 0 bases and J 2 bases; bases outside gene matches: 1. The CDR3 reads CAWSVGTGAGNTIYF. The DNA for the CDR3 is TGTGCCTGGAGTGTTGGGACAGGGGCTGGAAACACCATATATTTT.

The CDR3 coding sequence is TGTGCCAGCAGCCGTAGTACTAGCGGCGGGGAGCTGTTTTTT. Residues: CASSRSTSGGELFF. The rearrangement joins TRBV11-3 to TRBJ2-2; TRBD2 matches at 8 bases. CDR1 is SGHNT, CDR2 YENEEA, per germline. J gave up 7 bases and V 5 bases, and 6 bases lay outside the gene matches. The CDR3 runs 14 residues.

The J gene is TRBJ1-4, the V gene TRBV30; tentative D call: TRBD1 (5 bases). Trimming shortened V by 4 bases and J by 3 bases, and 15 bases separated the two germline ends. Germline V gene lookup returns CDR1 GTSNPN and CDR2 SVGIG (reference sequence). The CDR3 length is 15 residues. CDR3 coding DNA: TGTGCCTGGAACCAAAAGACAGCCGCTAATGAAAAACTGTTTTTT. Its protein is CAWNQKTAANEKLFF.

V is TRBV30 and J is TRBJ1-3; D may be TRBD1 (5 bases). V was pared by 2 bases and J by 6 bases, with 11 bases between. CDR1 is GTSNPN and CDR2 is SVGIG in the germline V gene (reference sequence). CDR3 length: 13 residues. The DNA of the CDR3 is TGTGCCTGGAGTAGGTGGGGCGTAAACACCATATATTTT. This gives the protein CAWSRWGVNTIYF.

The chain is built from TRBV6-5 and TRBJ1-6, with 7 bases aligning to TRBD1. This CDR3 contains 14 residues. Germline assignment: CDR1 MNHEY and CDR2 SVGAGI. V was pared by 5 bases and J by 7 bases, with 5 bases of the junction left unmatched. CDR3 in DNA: TGTGCCAGCAGTCTCGAAGGGGGCAATTCACCCCTCCACTTT. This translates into CASSLEGGNSPLHF.

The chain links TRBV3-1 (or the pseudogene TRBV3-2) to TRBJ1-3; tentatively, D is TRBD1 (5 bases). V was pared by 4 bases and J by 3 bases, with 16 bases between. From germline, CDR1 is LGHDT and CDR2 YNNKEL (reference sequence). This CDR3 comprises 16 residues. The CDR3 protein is CASSPLTGLVGNTIYF. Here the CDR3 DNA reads TGTGCCAGCAGCCCCCTTACAGGTCTAGTTGGAAACACCATATATTTT.

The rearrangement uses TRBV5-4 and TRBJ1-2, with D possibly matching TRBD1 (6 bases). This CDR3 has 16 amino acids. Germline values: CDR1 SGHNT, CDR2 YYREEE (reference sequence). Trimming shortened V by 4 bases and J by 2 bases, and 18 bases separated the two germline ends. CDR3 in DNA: TGTGCCAGCAGCCCAGACAGGATAGCTCGGAACTATGGCTACACCTTC. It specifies CASSPDRIARNYGYTF.

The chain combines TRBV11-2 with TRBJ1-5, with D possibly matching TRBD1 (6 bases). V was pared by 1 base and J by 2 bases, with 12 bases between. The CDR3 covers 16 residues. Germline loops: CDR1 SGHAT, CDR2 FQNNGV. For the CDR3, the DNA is TGTGCCAGCAGCTTAGCCAGGGGTGGGGGCAATCAGCCCCAGCATTTT. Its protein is CASSLARGGGNQPQHF.

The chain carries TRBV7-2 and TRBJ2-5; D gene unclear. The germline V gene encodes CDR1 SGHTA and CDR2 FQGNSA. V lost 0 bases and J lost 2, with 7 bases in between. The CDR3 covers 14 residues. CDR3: CASSLAVLQETQYF. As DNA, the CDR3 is TGTGCCAGCAGCTTAGCGGTGCTACAAGAGACCCAGTACTTC.

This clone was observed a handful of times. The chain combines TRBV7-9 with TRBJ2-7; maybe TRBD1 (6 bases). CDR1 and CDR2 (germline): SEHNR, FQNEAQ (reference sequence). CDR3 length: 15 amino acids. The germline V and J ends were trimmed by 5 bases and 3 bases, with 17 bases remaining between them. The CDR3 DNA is TGTGCCAGCAGCGGACGGGACAAGACACTCTACGAGCAGTACTTC. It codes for CASSGRDKTLYEQYF.

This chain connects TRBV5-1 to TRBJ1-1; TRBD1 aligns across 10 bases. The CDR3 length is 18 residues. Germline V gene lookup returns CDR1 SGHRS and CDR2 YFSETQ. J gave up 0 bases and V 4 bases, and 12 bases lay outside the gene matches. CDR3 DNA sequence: TGCGCCAGCAGCACCGGGACAGGGGCCGCCGGGATGAACACTGAAGCTTTCTTT. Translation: CASSTGTGAAGMNTEAFF. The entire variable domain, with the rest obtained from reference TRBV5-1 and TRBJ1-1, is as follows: KAGVTQTPRYLIKTRGQQVTLSCSPISGHRSVSWYQQTPGQGLQFLFEYFSETQRNKGNFPGRFSGRQFSNSRSEMNVSTLELGDSALYLCASSTGTGAAGMNTEAFFGQGTRLTVV.

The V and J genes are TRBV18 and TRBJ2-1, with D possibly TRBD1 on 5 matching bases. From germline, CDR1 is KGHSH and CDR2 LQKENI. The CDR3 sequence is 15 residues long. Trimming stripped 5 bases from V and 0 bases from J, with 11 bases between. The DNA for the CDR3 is TGTGCCAGCTCAGCCGGACACCCCTCCTACAATGAGCAGTTCTTC. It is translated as CASSAGHPSYNEQFF.

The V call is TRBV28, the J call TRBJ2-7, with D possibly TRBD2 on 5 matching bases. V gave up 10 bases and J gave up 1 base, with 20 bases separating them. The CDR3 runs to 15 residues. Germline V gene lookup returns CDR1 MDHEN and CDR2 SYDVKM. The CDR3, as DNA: TGTGCCACGAATAATGGAGGTGCGGGTTCCTACGAGCAGTACTTC. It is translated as CATNNGGAGSYEQYF. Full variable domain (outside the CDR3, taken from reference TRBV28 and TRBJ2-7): DVKVTQSSRYLVKRTGEKVFLECVQDMDHENMFWYRQDPGLGLRLIYFSYDVKMKEKGDIPEGYSVSREKKERFSLILESASTNQTSMYLCATNNGGAGSYEQYFGPGTRLTVT.

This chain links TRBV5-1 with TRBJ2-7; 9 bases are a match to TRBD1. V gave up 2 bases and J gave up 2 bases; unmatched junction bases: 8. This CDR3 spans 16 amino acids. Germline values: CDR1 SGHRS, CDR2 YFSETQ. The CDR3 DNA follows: TGCGCCAGCAGCTTAGGGACAGGGACGGGGACCTACGAGCAGTACTTC. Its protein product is CASSLGTGTGTYEQYF.

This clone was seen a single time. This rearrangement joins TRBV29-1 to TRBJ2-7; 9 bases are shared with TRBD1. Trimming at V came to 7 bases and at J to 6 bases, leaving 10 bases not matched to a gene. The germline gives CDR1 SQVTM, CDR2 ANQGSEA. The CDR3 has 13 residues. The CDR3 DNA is TGCAGCGCTGGCCGGGACAGGGTATCCGAGCAGTACTTC. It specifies CSAGRDRVSEQYF.

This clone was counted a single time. This CDR3 is CASSTRPGFSNQPQHF. CDR3 in DNA: TGTGCCAGTAGTACGAGACCAGGATTTAGCAATCAGCCCCAGCATTTT. V is TRBV19 and J is TRBJ1-5; D ambiguous. The CDR3 is 16 amino acids. V shed 4 bases and J shed 0 bases, with 13 bases lying between them. Germline V gives CDR1 LNHDA, CDR2 SQIVND (reference sequence).

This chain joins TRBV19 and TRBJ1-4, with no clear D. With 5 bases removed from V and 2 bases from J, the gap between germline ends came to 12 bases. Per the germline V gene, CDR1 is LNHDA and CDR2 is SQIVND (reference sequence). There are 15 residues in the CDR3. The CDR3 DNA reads TGTGCCAGTAGTGCGAGACGCGGGACTAATGAAAAACTGTTTTTT. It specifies CASSARRGTNEKLFF.

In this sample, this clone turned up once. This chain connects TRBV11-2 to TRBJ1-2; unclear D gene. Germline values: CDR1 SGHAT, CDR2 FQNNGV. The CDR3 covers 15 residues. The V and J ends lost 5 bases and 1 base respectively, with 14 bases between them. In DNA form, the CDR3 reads TGTGCCAGCAGCCTAGGGTGGGAGGGTAACTATGGCTACACCTTC. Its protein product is CASSLGWEGNYGYTF.

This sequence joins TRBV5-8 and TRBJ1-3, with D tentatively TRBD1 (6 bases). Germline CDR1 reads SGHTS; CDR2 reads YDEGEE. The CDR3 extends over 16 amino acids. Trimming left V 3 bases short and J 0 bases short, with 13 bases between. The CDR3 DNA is TGTGCCAGCAGCTCAGGGGACACGTACTCTGGAAACACCATATATTTT. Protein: CASSSGDTYSGNTIYF.

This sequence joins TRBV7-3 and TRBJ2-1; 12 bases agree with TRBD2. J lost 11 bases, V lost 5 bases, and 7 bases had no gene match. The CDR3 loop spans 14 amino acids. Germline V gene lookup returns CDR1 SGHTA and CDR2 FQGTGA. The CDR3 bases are TGTGCCAGCAGCAGCGGGACTAGCGGGTGGAAGCAGTTCTTC. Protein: CASSSGTSGWKQFF.

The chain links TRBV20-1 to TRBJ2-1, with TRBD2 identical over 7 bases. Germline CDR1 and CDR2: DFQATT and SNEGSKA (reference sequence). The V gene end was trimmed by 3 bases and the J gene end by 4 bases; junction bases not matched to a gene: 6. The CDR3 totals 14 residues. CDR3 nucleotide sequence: TGCAGTGCTAGTCTACCGGGACTATACAATGAGCAGTTCTTC. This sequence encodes CSASLPGLYNEQFF.

CDR3 DNA sequence: TGTGCCAGTAGTGGCGGCTTAGGAGGGTTCGGTCAGCCCCAGCATTTT. As protein: CASSGGLGGFGQPQHF. V usage is TRBV19 and J usage is TRBJ1-5; D is unclear. The CDR3 is made up of 16 amino acids. V was clipped by 5 bases and J by 6 bases, with 20 bases between them. Per germline, CDR1 LNHDA and CDR2 SQIVND (reference sequence).

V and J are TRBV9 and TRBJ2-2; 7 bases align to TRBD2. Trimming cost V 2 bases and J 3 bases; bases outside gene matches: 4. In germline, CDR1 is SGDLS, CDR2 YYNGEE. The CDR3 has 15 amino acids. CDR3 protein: CASSVDSGYTGELFF. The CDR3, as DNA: TGTGCCAGCAGCGTCGATAGCGGGTACACCGGGGAGCTGTTTTTT.

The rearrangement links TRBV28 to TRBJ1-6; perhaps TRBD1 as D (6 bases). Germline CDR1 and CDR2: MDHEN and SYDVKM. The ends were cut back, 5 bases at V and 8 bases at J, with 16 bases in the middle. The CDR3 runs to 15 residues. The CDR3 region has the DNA TGTGCCAGCAGTCTCCCCCTGACAGGTGATTCACCCCTCCACTTT. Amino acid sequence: CASSLPLTGDSPLHF.

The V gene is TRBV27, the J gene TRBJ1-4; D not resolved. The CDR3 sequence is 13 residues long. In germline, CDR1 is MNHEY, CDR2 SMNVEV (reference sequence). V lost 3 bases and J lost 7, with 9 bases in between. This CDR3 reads CASSLGRSEKLFF. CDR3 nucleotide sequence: TGTGCCAGCAGTTTGGGTAGGAGTGAAAAACTGTTTTTT.